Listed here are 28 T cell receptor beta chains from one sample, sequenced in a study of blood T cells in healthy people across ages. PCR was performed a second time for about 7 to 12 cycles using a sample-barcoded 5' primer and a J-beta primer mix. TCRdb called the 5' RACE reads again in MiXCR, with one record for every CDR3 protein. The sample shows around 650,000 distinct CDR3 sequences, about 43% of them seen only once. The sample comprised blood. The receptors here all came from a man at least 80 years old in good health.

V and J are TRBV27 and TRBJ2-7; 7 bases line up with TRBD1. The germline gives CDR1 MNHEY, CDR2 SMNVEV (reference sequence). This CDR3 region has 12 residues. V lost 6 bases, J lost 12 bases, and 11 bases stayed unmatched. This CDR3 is CASSSTTGVPYF. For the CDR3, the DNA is TGTGCCAGCAGCTCCACCACAGGGGTGCCGTACTTC.

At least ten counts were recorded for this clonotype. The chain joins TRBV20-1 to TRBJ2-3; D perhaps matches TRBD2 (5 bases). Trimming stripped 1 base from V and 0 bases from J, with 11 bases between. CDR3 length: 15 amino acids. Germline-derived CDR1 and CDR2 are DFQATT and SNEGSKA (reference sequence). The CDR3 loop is CSARGFGLSTDTQYF. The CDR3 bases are TGCAGTGCTAGAGGGTTCGGACTTAGCACAGATACGCAGTATTTT.

The CDR3 DNA is TGCAGTGCTAGACATCCGGGGACAAGCTCCTACGAGCAGTACTTC. It encodes CSARHPGTSSYEQYF. The V call is TRBV20-1, the J call TRBJ2-7; possibly TRBD1 for D (6 bases). The V end was cut by 2 bases, the J end by 0 bases, with 14 bases between. CDR3 size: 15 residues. Germline CDR1 is DFQATT and CDR2 is SNEGSKA (reference sequence).

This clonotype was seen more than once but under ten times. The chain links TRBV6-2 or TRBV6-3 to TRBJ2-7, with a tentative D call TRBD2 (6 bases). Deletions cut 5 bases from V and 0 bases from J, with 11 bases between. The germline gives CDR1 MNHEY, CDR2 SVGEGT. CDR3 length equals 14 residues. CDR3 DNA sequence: TGTGCCAGCAGTACCGGGAGAAGCTCCTACGAGCAGTACTTC. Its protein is CASSTGRSSYEQYF.

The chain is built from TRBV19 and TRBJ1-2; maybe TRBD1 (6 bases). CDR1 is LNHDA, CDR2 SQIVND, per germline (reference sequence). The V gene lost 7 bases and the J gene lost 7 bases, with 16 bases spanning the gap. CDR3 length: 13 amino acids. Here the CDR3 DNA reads TGTGCCAGTACCACCTACAGGGTCCCTGGCTACACCTTC. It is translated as CASTTYRVPGYTF.

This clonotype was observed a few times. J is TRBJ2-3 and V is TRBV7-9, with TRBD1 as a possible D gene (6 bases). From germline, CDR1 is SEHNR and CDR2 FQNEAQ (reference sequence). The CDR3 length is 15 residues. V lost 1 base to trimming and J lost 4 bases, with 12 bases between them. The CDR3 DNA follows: TGTGCCAGCAGCTTAGGAGGGGGAGAGGCAGATACGCAGTATTTT. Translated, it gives CASSLGGGEADTQYF.

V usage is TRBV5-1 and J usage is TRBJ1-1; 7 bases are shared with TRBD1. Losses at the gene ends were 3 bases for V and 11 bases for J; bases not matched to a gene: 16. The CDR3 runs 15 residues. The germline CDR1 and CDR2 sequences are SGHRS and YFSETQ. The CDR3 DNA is TGCGCCAGCAGCTCCCAGGGGGAGGGTGCGTGTGGGGCTTTCTTT. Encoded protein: CASSSQGEGACGAFF.

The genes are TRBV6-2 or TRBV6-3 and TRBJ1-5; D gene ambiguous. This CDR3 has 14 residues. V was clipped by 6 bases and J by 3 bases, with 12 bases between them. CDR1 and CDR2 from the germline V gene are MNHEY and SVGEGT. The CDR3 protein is CASSTRSTNQPQHF. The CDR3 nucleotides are TGTGCCAGCAGCACCCGGTCGACCAATCAGCCCCAGCATTTT.

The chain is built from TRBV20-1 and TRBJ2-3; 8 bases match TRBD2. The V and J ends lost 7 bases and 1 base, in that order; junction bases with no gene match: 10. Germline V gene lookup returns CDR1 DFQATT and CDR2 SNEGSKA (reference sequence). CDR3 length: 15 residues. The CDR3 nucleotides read TGCAGTGTTGGGGGGACGGGGGGGCGCACAGATACGCAGTATTTT. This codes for CSVGGTGGRTDTQYF.

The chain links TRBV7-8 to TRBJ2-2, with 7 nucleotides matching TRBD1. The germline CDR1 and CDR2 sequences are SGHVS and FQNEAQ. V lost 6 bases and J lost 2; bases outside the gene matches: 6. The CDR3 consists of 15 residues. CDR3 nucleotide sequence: TGTGCCAGCAGAAGACAGGGAATCAACACCGGGGAGCTGTTTTTT. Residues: CASRRQGINTGELFF.

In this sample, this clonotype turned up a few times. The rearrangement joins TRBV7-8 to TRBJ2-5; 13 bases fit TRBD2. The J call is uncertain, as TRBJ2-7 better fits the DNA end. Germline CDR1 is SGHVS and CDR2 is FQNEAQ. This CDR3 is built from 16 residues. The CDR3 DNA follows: TGTGCCAGCAGCCTTGGACTAGCGGGAGTCGGCTACGAGCAGTACTTC. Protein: CASSLGLAGVGYEQYF.

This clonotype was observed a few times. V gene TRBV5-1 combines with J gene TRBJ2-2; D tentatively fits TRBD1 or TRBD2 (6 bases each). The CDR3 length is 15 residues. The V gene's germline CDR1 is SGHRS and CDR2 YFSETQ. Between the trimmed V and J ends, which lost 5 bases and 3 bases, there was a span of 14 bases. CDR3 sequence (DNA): TGCGCCAGCAGGCCGGGGGCGCGGGACACCGGGGAGCTGTTTTTT. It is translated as CASRPGARDTGELFF.

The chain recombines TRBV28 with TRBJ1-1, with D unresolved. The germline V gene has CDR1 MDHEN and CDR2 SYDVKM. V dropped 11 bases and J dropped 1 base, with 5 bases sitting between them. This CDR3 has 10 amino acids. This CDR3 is CAVWNTEAFF. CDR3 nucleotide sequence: TGTGCCGTATGGAACACTGAAGCTTTCTTT.

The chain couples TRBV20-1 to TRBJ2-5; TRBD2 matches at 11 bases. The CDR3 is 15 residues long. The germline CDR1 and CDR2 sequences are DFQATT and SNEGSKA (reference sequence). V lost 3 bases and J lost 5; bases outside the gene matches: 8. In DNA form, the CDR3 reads TGCAGTGCTAGCCCACTAGCGGGAGTAGGTGAGACCCAGTACTTC. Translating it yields CSASPLAGVGETQYF.

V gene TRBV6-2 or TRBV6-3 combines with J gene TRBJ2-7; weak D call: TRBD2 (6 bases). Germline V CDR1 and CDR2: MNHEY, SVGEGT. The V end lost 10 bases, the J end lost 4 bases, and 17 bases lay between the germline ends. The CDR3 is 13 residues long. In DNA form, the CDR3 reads TGTGCCACCACTCCCGGGAGTGGGTACGAGCAGTACTTC. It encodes CATTPGSGYEQYF.

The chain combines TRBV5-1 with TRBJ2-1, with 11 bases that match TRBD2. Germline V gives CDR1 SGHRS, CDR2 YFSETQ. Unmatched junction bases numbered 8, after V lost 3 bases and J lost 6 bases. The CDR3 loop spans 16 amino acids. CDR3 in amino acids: CASSSGSGGARNEQFF. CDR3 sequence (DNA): TGCGCCAGCAGCTCCGGTAGCGGGGGGGCTCGCAATGAGCAGTTCTTC.

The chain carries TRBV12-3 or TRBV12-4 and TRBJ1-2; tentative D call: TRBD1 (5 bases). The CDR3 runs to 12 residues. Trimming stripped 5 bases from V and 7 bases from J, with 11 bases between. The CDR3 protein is CASSLRTCGYTF. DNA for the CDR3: TGTGCCAGCAGTCTCCGGACATGTGGCTACACCTTC.

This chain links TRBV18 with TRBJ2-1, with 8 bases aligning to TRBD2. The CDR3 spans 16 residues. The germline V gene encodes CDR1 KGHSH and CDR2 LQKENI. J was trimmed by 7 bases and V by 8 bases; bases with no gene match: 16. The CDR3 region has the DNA TGTGCCAGCAGCTTACTGGGACTAGGCTTGGGGAATGAGCAGTTCTTC. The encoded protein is CASSLLGLGLGNEQFF.

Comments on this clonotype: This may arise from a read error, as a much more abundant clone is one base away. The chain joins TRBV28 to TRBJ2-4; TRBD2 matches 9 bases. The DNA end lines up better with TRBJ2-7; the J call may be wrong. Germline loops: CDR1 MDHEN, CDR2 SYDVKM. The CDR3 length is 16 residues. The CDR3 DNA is TGTGCCAGCACCTCCATAGCGGGAGCGTTCACCTCCGAGCAGTACTTC. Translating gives CASTSIAGAFTSEQYF.

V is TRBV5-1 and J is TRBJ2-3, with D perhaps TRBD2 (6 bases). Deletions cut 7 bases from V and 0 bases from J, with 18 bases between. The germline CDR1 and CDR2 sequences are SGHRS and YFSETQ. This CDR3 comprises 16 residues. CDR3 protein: CASQYRDSMSTDTQYF. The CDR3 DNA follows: TGCGCCAGCCAGTACCGGGACTCCATGAGCACAGATACGCAGTATTTT.

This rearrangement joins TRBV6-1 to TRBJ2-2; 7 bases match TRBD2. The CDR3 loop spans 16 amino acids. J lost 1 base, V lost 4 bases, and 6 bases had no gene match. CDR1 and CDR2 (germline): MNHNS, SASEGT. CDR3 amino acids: CASSGTSALNTGELFF. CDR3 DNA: TGTGCCAGCAGTGGTACTAGCGCCTTGAACACCGGGGAGCTGTTTTTT.

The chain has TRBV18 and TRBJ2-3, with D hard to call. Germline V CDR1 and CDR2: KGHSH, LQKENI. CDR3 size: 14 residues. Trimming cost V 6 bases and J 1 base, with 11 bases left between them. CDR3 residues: CASSRNEGTDTQYF. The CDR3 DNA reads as TGTGCCAGCTCCCGAAACGAGGGCACAGATACGCAGTATTTT. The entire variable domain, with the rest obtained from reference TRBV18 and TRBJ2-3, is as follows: NAGVMQNPRHLVRRRGQEARLRCSPMKGHSHVYWYRQLPEEGLKFMVYLQKENIIDESGMPKERFSAEFPKEGPSILRIQQVVRGDSAAYFCASSRNEGTDTQYFGPGTRLTVL.

In DNA, the CDR3 is TGCGCCAGCAGCCAAGAGTTTCAAGAGACCCAGTACTTC. Translation gives CASSQEFQETQYF. The chain uses TRBV4-3 and TRBJ2-5; D unclear. With 0 bases removed from V and 2 bases from J, the gap between germline ends came to 4 bases. The CDR3 has 13 residues. Per the germline V gene, CDR1 is LGHNA and CDR2 is YSLEER.

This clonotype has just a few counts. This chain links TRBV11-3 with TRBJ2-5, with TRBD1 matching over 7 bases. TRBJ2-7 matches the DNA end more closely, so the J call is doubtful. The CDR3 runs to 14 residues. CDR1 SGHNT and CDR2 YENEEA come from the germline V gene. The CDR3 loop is CASSLTGTVSEQYF. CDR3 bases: TGTGCCAGCAGCTTAACAGGGACAGTAAGCGAGCAGTACTTC.

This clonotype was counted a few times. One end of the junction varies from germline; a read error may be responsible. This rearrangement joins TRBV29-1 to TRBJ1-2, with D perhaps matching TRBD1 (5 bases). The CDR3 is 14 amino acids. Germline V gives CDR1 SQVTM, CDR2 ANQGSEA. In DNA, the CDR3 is TGCGGCGTTGAAAATGGACAAGGCGTATATGGCTACACCTTC. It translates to CGVENGQGVYGYTF.

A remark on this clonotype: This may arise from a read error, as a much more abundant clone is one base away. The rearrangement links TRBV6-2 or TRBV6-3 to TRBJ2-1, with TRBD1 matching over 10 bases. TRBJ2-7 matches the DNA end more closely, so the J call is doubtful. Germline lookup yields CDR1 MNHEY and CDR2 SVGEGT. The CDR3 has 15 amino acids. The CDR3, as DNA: TGTGCCAGCAGTAGGGACAGGGGATCCTACAATGAGCAGTACTTC. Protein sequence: CASSRDRGSYNEQYF.

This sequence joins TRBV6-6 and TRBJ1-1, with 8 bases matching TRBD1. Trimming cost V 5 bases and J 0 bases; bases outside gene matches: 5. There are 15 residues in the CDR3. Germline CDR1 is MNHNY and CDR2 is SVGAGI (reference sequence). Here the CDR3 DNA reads TGTGCCAGCAGTCCACCAGGGGGCATGAACACTGAAGCTTTCTTT. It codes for CASSPPGGMNTEAFF.

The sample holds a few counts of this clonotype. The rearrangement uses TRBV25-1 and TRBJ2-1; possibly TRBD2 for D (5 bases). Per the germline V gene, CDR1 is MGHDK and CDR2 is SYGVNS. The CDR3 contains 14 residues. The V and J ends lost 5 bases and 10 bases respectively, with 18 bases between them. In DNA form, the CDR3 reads TGTGCCAGCAGTCGCGCGGGTCCCCGTAGCGAGCAGTTCTTC. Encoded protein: CASSRAGPRSEQFF.